This is a list of T cell receptor beta chains from one sample in a study of T cell responses to AZD1222 COVID-19 vaccine. Produced via immunoSEQ multiplex PCR; TCRdb's table is partial and in-frame only. The table has some 140,000 clones, 85% to 95% seen once. Sequenced material: peripheral blood, taken on day 0 of AZD1222 vaccination. Every receptor here comes from an adult in good health. CDR3s include the opening cysteine and the closing phenylalanine or tryptophan. The order of the fields is V gene, CDR3 length, J gene, clone size, D gene, CDR3 DNA, CDR3 protein. A D gene is named only where the DNA matches it firmly. A clone size is listed for some rows: how often the clone was seen (once, few, many), or a class if it is expanded.

V: TRBV7-2
length: 14
J: TRBJ1-1
size: -
D: -
DNA: TGTGCCAGCAGCTTAGCGCCGGAGAACACTGAAGCTTTCTTT
CDR3: CASSLAPENTEAFF

V: TRBV6-5
length: 11
J: TRBJ1-1
size: -
D: -
DNA: TGTGCCAGCAAATCCGGGGCTGAAGCTTTCTTT
CDR3: CASKSGAEAFF

V: TRBV7-9
length: 14
J: TRBJ1-2
size: few
D: TRBD1
DNA: TGTGCCAGCAGCTCCCCGACAGGGGGCTATGGCTACACCTTC
CDR3: CASSSPTGGYGYTF

V: TRBV5-1
length: 12
J: TRBJ1-6
size: -
D: -
DNA: TGCGCCAGCAGTTGGGAAAATTCACCCCTCCACTTT
CDR3: CASSWENSPLHF

V: TRBV7-2
length: 14
J: TRBJ2-5
size: -
D: -
DNA: TGTGCCAGCAGCTTTAGATCAAAAGTGGAGACCCAGTACTTC
CDR3: CASSFRSKVETQYF

V: TRBV30
length: 16
J: TRBJ2-2
size: few
D: -
DNA: TGTGCCTGGAGCGACGAAAGCAGGGTATATACCGGGGAGCTGTTTTTT
CDR3: CAWSDESRVYTGELFF

V: TRBV14
length: 9
J: TRBJ1-5
size: once
D: -
DNA: TGTGTCGGGGGGCAGCCCCAGCATTTT
CDR3: CVGGQPQHF

V: TRBV4-2
length: 14
J: TRBJ1-2
size: -
D: -
DNA: TGTGCCAGCAGCCAAGACGCCAGGAACTATGGCTACACCTTC
CDR3: CASSQDARNYGYTF

V: TRBV5-6
length: 12
J: TRBJ1-1
size: -
D: -
DNA: TGTGCCAGCAGCTTGGTGCCGGGACACTTGTTCTTT
CDR3: CASSLVPGHLFF

V: TRBV9
length: 14
J: TRBJ2-1
size: -
D: TRBD1
DNA: TGTGCCAGCAGCCCTTTGGACAGGGTCAATGAGCAGTTCTTC
CDR3: CASSPLDRVNEQFF

V: TRBV19
length: 14
J: TRBJ1-1
size: -
D: -
DNA: TGTGCCAGTAGTATAGGAGATATGAACACTGAAGCTTTCTTT
CDR3: CASSIGDMNTEAFF

V: TRBV3-1/TRBV3-2
length: 15
J: TRBJ1-2
size: -
D: -
DNA: TGTGCCAGCAGCCAATTCGGCAGGGTGGACTATGGCTACACCTTC
CDR3: CASSQFGRVDYGYTF

V: TRBV19
length: 14
J: TRBJ1-2
size: -
D: -
DNA: TGTGCCAGTATAAGGGGTCAAGGAGACTATGGCTACACCTTC
CDR3: CASIRGQGDYGYTF

V: TRBV19
length: 14
J: TRBJ1-1
size: -
D: TRBD1
DNA: TGTGCCAGTAGTGTACAGGGGAGGCACACTGAAGCTTTCTTT
CDR3: CASSVQGRHTEAFF

V: TRBV3-1/TRBV3-2
length: 17
J: TRBJ2-5
size: -
D: TRBD2
DNA: TGTGCCAGCAGCCAAACGCCTACGAGCGGGGCAGGGGAGACCCAGTACTTC
CDR3: CASSQTPTSGAGETQYF

V: TRBV6-5
length: 15
J: TRBJ1-6
size: -
D: -
DNA: TGTGCCAGCAGTTACGGCTCTATCGCGGGGTCACCCCTCCACTTT
CDR3: CASSYGSIAGSPLHF

V: TRBV7-9
length: 16
J: TRBJ2-1
size: -
D: TRBD2
DNA: TGTGCCAGCAGCTCCCCTATAGCGGGGGGGTCAAATGAGCAGTTCTTC
CDR3: CASSSPIAGGSNEQFF

V: TRBV3-1/TRBV3-2
length: 17
J: TRBJ2-6
size: few
D: TRBD1
DNA: TGTGCCAGCAGCCACACCGGGACAGGGTCTGGGGCCAACGTCCTGACTTTC
CDR3: CASSHTGTGSGANVLTF

V: TRBV18
length: 13
J: TRBJ1-1
size: -
D: -
DNA: TGTGCCAGCTCACCAGCGGGAAACACTGAAGCTTTCTTT
CDR3: CASSPAGNTEAFF

V: TRBV3-1/TRBV3-2
length: 15
J: TRBJ1-4
size: -
D: TRBD1
DNA: TGTGCCAGCAGCCAGAGACAGGGGGCCGCAGGAAAACTGTTTTTT
CDR3: CASSQRQGAAGKLFF

V: TRBV29-1
length: 12
J: TRBJ2-7
size: -
D: TRBD1
DNA: TGCAGCGTTGATGAAGGGGGCGACGAGCAGTACTTC
CDR3: CSVDEGGDEQYF

V: TRBV24-1
length: 15
J: TRBJ2-1
size: -
D: TRBD1
DNA: TGTGCCACCAGTGATTCCAAAGGACAGGGGACCGAGCAGTTCTTC
CDR3: CATSDSKGQGTEQFF

V: TRBV2
length: 13
J: TRBJ2-3
size: -
D: -
DNA: TGTGCCAGCAGTGAATACCAAGGCTATACGCAGTATTTT
CDR3: CASSEYQGYTQYF

V: TRBV6-5
length: 14
J: TRBJ2-7
size: once
D: -
DNA: TGTGCCAGCAGTTACGTCGAGAGGGCCTACGAGCAGTACTTC
CDR3: CASSYVERAYEQYF

V: TRBV6-5
length: 14
J: TRBJ1-5
size: -
D: -
DNA: TGTGCCAGCACCGCTGATTTTTTAGATGAGCCCCAGCATTTT
CDR3: CASTADFLDEPQHF

V: TRBV6-5
length: 13
J: TRBJ2-5
size: -
D: -
DNA: TGTGCCAGCAGCCTTCGCCTTAAAGAGACCCAGTACTTC
CDR3: CASSLRLKETQYF

V: TRBV19
length: 15
J: TRBJ1-5
size: -
D: -
DNA: TGTGCCAGTAGGCTAACAGGGTTTGGTTCTCAGCCCCAGCATTTT
CDR3: CASRLTGFGSQPQHF

V: TRBV2
length: 14
J: TRBJ1-6
size: -
D: -
DNA: TGTGCCAGCAGTGACGAGGGGGGGAGTTCACCCCTCCACTTT
CDR3: CASSDEGGSSPLHF

V: TRBV3-1/TRBV3-2
length: 14
J: TRBJ1-2
size: -
D: -
DNA: TGTGCCAGCAGCCAAGGTCTCATAGGGGGAGGCTACACCTTC
CDR3: CASSQGLIGGGYTF

V: TRBV27
length: 15
J: TRBJ1-6
size: -
D: TRBD1
DNA: TGTGCCAGCAGTTTCGAGGGACAGTATAATTCACCCCTCCACTTT
CDR3: CASSFEGQYNSPLHF

V: TRBV11-2
length: 14
J: TRBJ2-5
size: -
D: TRBD2
DNA: TGTGCCAGCAGCTTAGGAGCGGGGGGAGAGACCCAGTACTTC
CDR3: CASSLGAGGETQYF

V: TRBV19
length: 15
J: TRBJ1-2
size: -
D: -
DNA: TGTGCCAGTAGTCGCCCTGGGAGGGGATACTATGGCTACACCTTC
CDR3: CASSRPGRGYYGYTF

V: TRBV7-9
length: 12
J: TRBJ1-1
size: -
D: -
DNA: TGTGCCAGCAGCTACCATGAAACTGAAGCTTTCTTT
CDR3: CASSYHETEAFF

V: TRBV5-1
length: 18
J: TRBJ1-1
size: -
D: TRBD1
DNA: TGCGCCAGCAGCTTGGGGTATACAGGGGGCCGGACGGGCACTGAAGCTTTCTTT
CDR3: CASSLGYTGGRTGTEAFF

V: TRBV28
length: 12
J: TRBJ1-2
size: -
D: -
DNA: TGTGCCAGCAGTTCCCCCACCAGTGGCTACACCTTC
CDR3: CASSSPTSGYTF

V: TRBV2
length: 15
J: TRBJ1-1
size: -
D: TRBD1
DNA: TGTGCCAGCAGTGCTCCGGACAGGGGAGGCACTGAAGCTTTCTTT
CDR3: CASSAPDRGGTEAFF

V: TRBV4-1
length: 15
J: TRBJ1-1
size: -
D: TRBD1
DNA: TGCGCCAGCAGCCAACCCTGGACAGGGGGCACTGAAGCTTTCTTT
CDR3: CASSQPWTGGTEAFF

V: TRBV10-3
length: 18
J: TRBJ1-2
size: -
D: -
DNA: TGTGCCATCAGTGGATATGACTCACAGGGCATCCCTGAATATGGCTACACCTTC
CDR3: CAISGYDSQGIPEYGYTF

V: TRBV6-5
length: 14
J: TRBJ1-2
size: -
D: TRBD1
DNA: TGTGCCAGCAGTTACCTGGGACAGGGGCACGGCTACACCTTC
CDR3: CASSYLGQGHGYTF

V: TRBV19
length: 14
J: TRBJ1-5
size: -
D: -
DNA: TGTGCCAGTAGTATTCCCAGGCTTAATCAGCCCCAGCATTTT
CDR3: CASSIPRLNQPQHF

V: TRBV5-1
length: 17
J: TRBJ2-7
size: -
D: -
DNA: TGCGCCAGCAGCTTGGCTAACCGAGACTCGGGTTCCTACGAGCAGTACTTC
CDR3: CASSLANRDSGSYEQYF

V: TRBV25-1
length: 16
J: TRBJ2-6
size: once
D: TRBD1
DNA: TGTGCCAGCAGCCTGACAGGGTTAACTGGGGCCAACGTCCTGACTTTC
CDR3: CASSLTGLTGANVLTF

V: TRBV11-2
length: 12
J: TRBJ2-7
size: -
D: -
DNA: TGTGCCAGCAGCTTATCCGGGCGCGAGCAGTACTTC
CDR3: CASSLSGREQYF

V: TRBV7-2
length: 16
J: TRBJ1-1
size: -
D: -
DNA: TGTGCCAGCAGCTCTCAGGGTACCCTTGGGGCCACTGAAGCTTTCTTT
CDR3: CASSSQGTLGATEAFF

V: TRBV7-9
length: 17
J: TRBJ1-2
size: -
D: -
DNA: TGTGCCAGCAGCTTAGGTACAGGACTCTATGGTGACTATGGCTACACCTTC
CDR3: CASSLGTGLYGDYGYTF